The rows below give T cell receptor beta chains drawn from one sample of a study of T cells in Graves' hyperthyroidism and ophthalmopathy. TCRdb ran MiXCR on the multiplex PCR reads and lists one entry per CDR3 protein. The sample includes approximately 520,000 distinct CDR3 sequences, approximately 25% of them seen just once. The specimen was blood. These TCRs come from a woman in her twenties or thirties with Graves' ophthalmopathy. Each CDR3 is given without its conserved first and last residue. Fields, in order: CDR3 protein, V gene, D gene, J gene. D genes are given only for firm matches.

CDR3: ASSEAGTGINYGYT; V: TRBV2; D: TRBD1; J: TRBJ1-2
CDR3: AIKGQGTTGELF; V: TRBV10-3; D: -; J: TRBJ2-2
CDR3: ASLRGTEAC; V: TRBV19; D: -; J: TRBJ1-1
CDR3: ASSDGQGMNTEAF; V: TRBV6-1; D: TRBD1; J: TRBJ1-1
CDR3: ASSEGPQSYEQY; V: TRBV6-1; D: -; J: TRBJ2-7
CDR3: ASRTRTSGAF; V: TRBV28; D: -; J: TRBJ1-1
CDR3: SVERQGALEQY; V: TRBV29-1; D: TRBD1; J: TRBJ2-7
CDR3: ASSPDRDGQPQH; V: TRBV18; D: TRBD1; J: TRBJ1-5
CDR3: ASSDGQREAF; V: TRBV2; D: -; J: TRBJ1-1
CDR3: AISVQKPNTEAF; V: TRBV10-3; D: -; J: TRBJ1-1
CDR3: ASSLREWSSYEQY; V: TRBV5-1; D: -; J: TRBJ2-7
CDR3: ASSLRTENTEAF; V: TRBV12-3/TRBV12-4; D: -; J: TRBJ1-1
CDR3: SARASGGYEQY; V: TRBV20-1; D: TRBD2; J: TRBJ2-7
CDR3: ASSQDSDRGRREQY; V: TRBV4-2; D: TRBD1; J: TRBJ2-7
CDR3: AWSDPQGLSEAF; V: TRBV30; D: -; J: TRBJ1-1
CDR3: ASSPNPGQGKETQY; V: TRBV11-1; D: TRBD1; J: TRBJ2-5
CDR3: ASSFWGGGTGDYEQY; V: TRBV28; D: TRBD1; J: TRBJ2-7
CDR3: ASSDLWAAEAF; V: TRBV6-1; D: -; J: TRBJ1-1
CDR3: ASSNHFVTGTGVYEQY; V: TRBV6-1; D: TRBD1; J: TRBJ2-7
CDR3: ASSSGLATEAF; V: TRBV5-1; D: -; J: TRBJ1-1
CDR3: ASSEGTKDGYT; V: TRBV6-1; D: -; J: TRBJ1-2
CDR3: SVVEVRLGVGGYT; V: TRBV29-1; D: -; J: TRBJ1-2
CDR3: ATSREPGGGPGGYT; V: TRBV15; D: -; J: TRBJ1-2
CDR3: ASSIQGGWGYGYT; V: TRBV6-1; D: -; J: TRBJ1-2
CDR3: ASSSPASGGALNTEAF; V: TRBV11-1; D: -; J: TRBJ1-1
CDR3: ASHPRSQETQY; V: TRBV6-1; D: -; J: TRBJ2-5
CDR3: ASSLDRVDGYT; V: TRBV12-3/TRBV12-4; D: TRBD1; J: TRBJ1-2
CDR3: AISEPTTQYGYT; V: TRBV10-3; D: -; J: TRBJ1-2
CDR3: ASRQVSSGANVLT; V: TRBV6-1; D: -; J: TRBJ2-6
CDR3: ASSFPEPSYEQY; V: TRBV7-9; D: -; J: TRBJ2-7
CDR3: ASSLRRPGQGTNTEAF; V: TRBV7-8; D: TRBD1; J: TRBJ1-1